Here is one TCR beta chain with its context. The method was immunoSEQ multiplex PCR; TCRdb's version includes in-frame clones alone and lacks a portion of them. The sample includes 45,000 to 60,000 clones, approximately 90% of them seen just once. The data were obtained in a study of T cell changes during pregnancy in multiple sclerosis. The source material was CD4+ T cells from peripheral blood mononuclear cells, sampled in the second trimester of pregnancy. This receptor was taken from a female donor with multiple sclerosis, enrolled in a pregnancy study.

The CDR3 protein is CASKTGDYGYTF. Written as DNA, the CDR3 is TGTGCCAGTAAGACAGGGGACTATGGCTACACCTTC. The rearrangement joins TRBV19 to TRBJ1-2; 8 nucleotides match TRBD1. Per the germline V gene, CDR1 is LNHDA and CDR2 is SQIVND (reference sequence). This CDR3 has 12 amino acids. V trimming: 7 bases; J trimming: 3 bases; junction bases outside the gene matches: 1.